This T cell receptor beta chain derives from a study of blood T cells in healthy people across ages. The study's findings and limits: Diversity figures derived from one million T cells were judged to underestimate the true value. CMV infection status of these donors was not known.

Notes on this clonotype: Its target is not known.

Healthy Caucasian individuals from Russia aged roughly 6 to 95 served as donors. The germline gives CDR1 MNHNS, CDR2 SASEGT. J was trimmed by 2 bases and V by 8 bases; bases with no gene match: 9. The CDR3 runs to 15 residues. Primers used in a second PCR of roughly 6 to 11 cycles were a sample-barcoded 5' primer and a J-beta primer mix. TCRdb re-called the 5' RACE reads with MiXCR, one entry per CDR3 protein. This table holds approximately 1,000,000 distinct CDR3 sequences, over 35% found once. Source material: blood. The sequence was obtained from a woman in her sixties in good health. The rearrangement uses TRBV6-1 and TRBJ2-5; 9 nucleotides line up with TRBD2. CDR3 in amino acids: CASVAIAGEQETQYF. CDR3 nucleotides: TGTGCCAGCGTAGCGATAGCGGGAGAGCAAGAGACCCAGTACTTC.